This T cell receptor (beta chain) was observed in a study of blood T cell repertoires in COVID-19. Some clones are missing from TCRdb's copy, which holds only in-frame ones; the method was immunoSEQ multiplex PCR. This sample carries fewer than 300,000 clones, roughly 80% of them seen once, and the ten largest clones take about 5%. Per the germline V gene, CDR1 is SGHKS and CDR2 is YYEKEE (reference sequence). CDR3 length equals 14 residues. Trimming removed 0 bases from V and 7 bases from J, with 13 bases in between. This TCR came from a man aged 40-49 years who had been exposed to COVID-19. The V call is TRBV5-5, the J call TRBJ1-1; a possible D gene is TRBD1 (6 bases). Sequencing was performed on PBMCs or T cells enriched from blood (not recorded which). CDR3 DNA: TGTGCCAGCAGCTTGGTGGGGGGGCAAGGTGAAGCTTTCTTT. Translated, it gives CASSLVGGQGEAFF.